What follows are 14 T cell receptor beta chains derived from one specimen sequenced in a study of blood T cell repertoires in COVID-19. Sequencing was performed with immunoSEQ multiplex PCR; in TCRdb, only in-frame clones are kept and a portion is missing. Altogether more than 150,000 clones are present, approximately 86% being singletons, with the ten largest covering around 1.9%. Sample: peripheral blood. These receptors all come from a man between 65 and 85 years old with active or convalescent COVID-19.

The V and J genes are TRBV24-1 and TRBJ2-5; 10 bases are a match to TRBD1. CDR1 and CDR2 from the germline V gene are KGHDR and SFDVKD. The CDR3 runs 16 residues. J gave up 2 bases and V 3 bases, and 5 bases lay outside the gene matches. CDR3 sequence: CATSDPLDRGQETQYF. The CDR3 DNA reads TGTGCCACCAGTGATCCCTTGGACAGGGGGCAAGAGACCCAGTACTTC.

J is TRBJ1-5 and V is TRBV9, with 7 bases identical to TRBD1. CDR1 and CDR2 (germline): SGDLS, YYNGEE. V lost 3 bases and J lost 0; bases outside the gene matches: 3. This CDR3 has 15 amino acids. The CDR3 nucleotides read TGTGCCAGCAGCGAGACAGGGAATAGCAATCAGCCCCAGCATTTT. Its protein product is CASSETGNSNQPQHF.

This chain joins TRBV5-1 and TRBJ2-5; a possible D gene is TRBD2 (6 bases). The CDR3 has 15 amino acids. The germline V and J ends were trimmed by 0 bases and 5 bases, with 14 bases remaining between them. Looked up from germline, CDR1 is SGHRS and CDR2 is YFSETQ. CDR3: CASSLATQGGETQYF. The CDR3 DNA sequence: TGCGCCAGCAGCTTGGCTACACAAGGAGGGGAGACCCAGTACTTC.

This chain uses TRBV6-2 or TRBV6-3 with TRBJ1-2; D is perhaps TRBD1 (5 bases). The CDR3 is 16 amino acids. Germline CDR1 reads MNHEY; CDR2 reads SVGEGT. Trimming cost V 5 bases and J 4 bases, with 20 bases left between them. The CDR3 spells CASSVVTWGGVYGYTF. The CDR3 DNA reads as TGTGCCAGCAGTGTCGTGACCTGGGGAGGGGTCTATGGCTACACCTTC.

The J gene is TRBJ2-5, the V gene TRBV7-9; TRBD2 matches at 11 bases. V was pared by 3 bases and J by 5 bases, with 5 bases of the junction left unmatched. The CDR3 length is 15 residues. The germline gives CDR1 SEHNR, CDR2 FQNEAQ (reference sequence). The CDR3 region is CASSLVAGGRETQYF. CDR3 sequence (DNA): TGTGCCAGCAGCTTGGTAGCGGGGGGGCGGGAGACCCAGTACTTC.

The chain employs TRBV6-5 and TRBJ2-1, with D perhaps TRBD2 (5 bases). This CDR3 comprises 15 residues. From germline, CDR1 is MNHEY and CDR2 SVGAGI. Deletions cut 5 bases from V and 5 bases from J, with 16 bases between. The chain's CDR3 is CASSQRTGNNNEQFF. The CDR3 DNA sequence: TGTGCCAGCAGTCAACGAACCGGGAACAACAATGAGCAGTTCTTC.

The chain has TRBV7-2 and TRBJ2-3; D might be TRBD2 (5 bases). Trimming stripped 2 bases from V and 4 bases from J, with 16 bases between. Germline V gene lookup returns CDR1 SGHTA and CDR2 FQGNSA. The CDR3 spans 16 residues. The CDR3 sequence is CASSLFSRGRSDTQYF. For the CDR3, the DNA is TGTGCCAGCAGCTTATTCTCCCGGGGTAGATCAGATACGCAGTATTTT.

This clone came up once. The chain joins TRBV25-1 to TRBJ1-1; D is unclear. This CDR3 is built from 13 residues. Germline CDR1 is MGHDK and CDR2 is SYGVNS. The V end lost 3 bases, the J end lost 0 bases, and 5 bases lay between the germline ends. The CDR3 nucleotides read TGTGCCAGCAGTGATAAATTGAACACTGAAGCTTTCTTT. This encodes CASSDKLNTEAFF.

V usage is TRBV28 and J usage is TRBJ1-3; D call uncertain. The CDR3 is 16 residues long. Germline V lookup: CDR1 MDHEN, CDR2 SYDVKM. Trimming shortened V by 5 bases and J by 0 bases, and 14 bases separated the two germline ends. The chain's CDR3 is CASSPSHRSSGNTIYF. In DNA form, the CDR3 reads TGTGCCAGCAGTCCGTCACATAGGAGCTCTGGAAACACCATATATTTT.

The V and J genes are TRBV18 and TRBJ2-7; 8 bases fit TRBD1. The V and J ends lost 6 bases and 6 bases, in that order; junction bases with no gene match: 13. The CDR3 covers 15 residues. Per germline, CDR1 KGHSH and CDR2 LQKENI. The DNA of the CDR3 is TGTGCCAGCTCCTATGTGGGGACAGGATTAAGCGAGCAGTACTTC. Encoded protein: CASSYVGTGLSEQYF.

The DNA of the CDR3 is TGTGCCAGCAGCTTGGGACAGGGCATCTCCTACGAGCAGTACTTC. Translation: CASSLGQGISYEQYF. The J gene is TRBJ2-7, the V gene TRBV5-4; 7 bases fit TRBD1. Germline CDR1 is SGHNT and CDR2 is YYREEE (reference sequence). Trimming removed 0 bases from V and 0 bases from J; junction bases left unmatched: 3. The CDR3 consists of 15 residues.

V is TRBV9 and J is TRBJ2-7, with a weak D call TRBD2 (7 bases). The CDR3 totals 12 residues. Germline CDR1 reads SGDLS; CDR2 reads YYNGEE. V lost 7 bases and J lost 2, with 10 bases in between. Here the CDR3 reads CASGGGTYEQYF. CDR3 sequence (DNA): TGTGCCAGCGGCGGGGGCACCTACGAGCAGTACTTC.

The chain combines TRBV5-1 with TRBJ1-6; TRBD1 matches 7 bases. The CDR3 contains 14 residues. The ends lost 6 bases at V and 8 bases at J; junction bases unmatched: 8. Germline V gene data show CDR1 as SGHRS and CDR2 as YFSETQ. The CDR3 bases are TGCGCCAGCACCATCGGACAGGTGCATTCACCCCTCCACTTT. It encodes CASTIGQVHSPLHF. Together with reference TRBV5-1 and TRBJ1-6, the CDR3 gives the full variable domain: KAGVTQTPRYLIKTRGQQVTLSCSPISGHRSVSWYQQTPGQGLQFLFEYFSETQRNKGNFPGRFSGRQFSNSRSEMNVSTLELGDSALYLCASTIGQVHSPLHFGNGTRLTVT.

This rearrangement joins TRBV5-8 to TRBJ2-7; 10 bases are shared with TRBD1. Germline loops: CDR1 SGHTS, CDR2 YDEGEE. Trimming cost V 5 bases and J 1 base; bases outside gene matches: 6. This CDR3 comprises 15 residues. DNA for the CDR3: TGTGCCAGCAGGGCTCCGGGACAGGGGTCCTACGAGCAGTACTTC. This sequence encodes CASRAPGQGSYEQYF.